Listed below are T cell receptor beta chains from one sample, sequenced in a study of cytotoxic CD8 clonotypes in ibrutinib-treated CLL. The repertoire was sequenced with immunoSEQ multiplex PCR; TCRdb's copy has only in-frame clones and lacks some. The sample has over 110,000 clones; 80% to 95% are singletons. The sequences come from PBMCs, collected after 12 months of ibrutinib treatment. All receptors derive from a human donor with chronic lymphocytic leukemia. The CDR3 runs from the conserved cysteine through the conserved F or W. D genes are given only for firm matches.

cdr3_aa: CASRVASSYNSPLHF
cdr3_nt: TGTGCCAGCAGGGTGGCAAGCTCCTATAATTCACCCCTCCACTTT
j_call: TRBJ1-6
d_call: .
v_call: TRBV2

cdr3_aa: CATWTGGYEQYF
cdr3_nt: TGTGCCACGTGGACAGGGGGTTACGAGCAGTACTTC
j_call: TRBJ2-7
d_call: TRBD1
v_call: TRBV7-9

cdr3_aa: CASRTGAKRPTDTQYF
cdr3_nt: TGTGCCAGCAGAACCGGGGCAAAGCGGCCCACAGATACGCAGTATTTT
j_call: TRBJ2-3
d_call: .
v_call: TRBV27

cdr3_aa: CASSLVGGMRETQYF
cdr3_nt: TGCGCCAGCAGCTTGGTCGGAGGGATGAGGGAGACCCAGTACTTC
j_call: TRBJ2-5
d_call: .
v_call: TRBV5-1

cdr3_aa: CASSRGDQPQHF
cdr3_nt: TGTGCCAGTAGTCGGGGGGATCAGCCCCAGCATTTT
j_call: TRBJ1-5
d_call: .
v_call: TRBV19

cdr3_aa: CASSAEGVRVEEQFF
cdr3_nt: TGTGCCAGCAGTGCTGAGGGGGTAAGAGTTGAGGAGCAGTTCTTC
j_call: TRBJ2-1
d_call: .
v_call: TRBV2

cdr3_aa: CASSFRDRGQETQYF
cdr3_nt: TGTGCCAGCAGTTTTAGGGACAGGGGCCAAGAGACCCAGTACTTC
j_call: TRBJ2-5
d_call: TRBD1
v_call: TRBV28

cdr3_aa: CAISAQDTNTGELFF
cdr3_nt: TGTGCCATCAGTGCGCAGGATACGAACACCGGGGAGCTGTTTTTT
j_call: TRBJ2-2
d_call: .
v_call: TRBV10-3

cdr3_aa: CASSATGAVDEKLFF
cdr3_nt: TGCGCCAGCAGCGCAACCGGGGCAGTCGATGAAAAACTGTTTTTT
j_call: TRBJ1-4
d_call: .
v_call: TRBV4-1

cdr3_aa: CASSSESAGARNEQFF
cdr3_nt: TGTGCCAGCAGCTCAGAGTCAGCGGGAGCGCGGAATGAGCAGTTCTTC
j_call: TRBJ2-1
d_call: TRBD2
v_call: TRBV11-2

cdr3_aa: CASSPQDGASHLFF
cdr3_nt: TGTGCCAGCAGCCCACAGGATGGAGCATCCCACCTGTTTTTT
j_call: TRBJ1-4
d_call: .
v_call: TRBV11-1

cdr3_aa: CASSLEGSGSVGGYTF
cdr3_nt: TGTGCCAGCAGTTTAGAGGGGTCAGGGTCCGTTGGTGGCTACACCTTC
j_call: TRBJ1-2
d_call: .
v_call: TRBV28

cdr3_aa: CASTGLPAYEQYF
cdr3_nt: TGTGCCAGCACCGGACTCCCAGCCTACGAGCAGTACTTC
j_call: TRBJ2-7
d_call: .
v_call: TRBV2

cdr3_aa: CASKTGTRVGAQHF
cdr3_nt: TGTGCCAGCAAGACAGGGACTCGGGTAGGGGCCCAGCATTTT
j_call: TRBJ1-5
d_call: TRBD1
v_call: TRBV19